A single sample gave rise to the 8 T cell receptor beta chains below, sequenced in a study of T cell changes during pregnancy in multiple sclerosis. Generated by immunoSEQ multiplex PCR, the TCRdb table keeps only in-frame clones and is missing some. In the table there are approximately 84,000 clones, 85% to 95% of which are singletons. The sequences come from peripheral blood, collected in the second trimester of pregnancy. The receptor source for this set is a female donor in good health, enrolled as a control in a pregnancy study.

This clone showed up just once. J is TRBJ1-1 and V is TRBV6-6, with TRBD1 matching 9 bases. The V and J ends lost 6 bases and 4 bases, in that order; junction bases with no gene match: 9. This CDR3 is 15 amino acids long. CDR1 and CDR2 from the germline V gene are MNHNY and SVGAGI (reference sequence). CDR3 amino acids: CASRPWGQGPTEAFF. The CDR3 DNA follows: TGTGCCAGCAGACCATGGGGACAGGGTCCCACTGAAGCTTTCTTT.

The genes are TRBV9 and TRBJ2-2, with D possibly TRBD1 on 6 matching bases. The CDR3 consists of 14 residues. Germline V gene data show CDR1 as SGDLS and CDR2 as YYNGEE. The V end lost 4 bases, the J end lost 1 base, and 8 bases lay between the germline ends. The CDR3 DNA reads as TGTGCCAGCAGCCCGGACAGGAACACCGGGGAGCTGTTTTTT. It yields the protein CASSPDRNTGELFF.

The chain carries TRBV27 and TRBJ2-1; D is unclear. CDR3 length equals 15 residues. Trimming removed 6 bases at V and 5 bases at J, with 17 bases between. Germline CDR1 is MNHEY and CDR2 is SMNVEV (reference sequence). This CDR3 is CASSPRVGTNNEQFF. For the CDR3, the DNA is TGTGCCAGCAGCCCCCGAGTAGGTACTAACAATGAGCAGTTCTTC.

The V call is TRBV6-1, the J call TRBJ2-2, with 7 bases matching TRBD2. Germline V gives CDR1 MNHNS, CDR2 SASEGT. With 11 bases clipped from V and 3 bases from J, the junction kept 6 bases outside the gene matches. CDR3 size: 13 residues. This chain's CDR3 is CAGGGFYTGELFF. The DNA of the CDR3 is TGTGCCGGGGGGGGGTTTTACACCGGGGAGCTGTTTTTT.

This chain connects TRBV28 to TRBJ1-4, with 11 bases lining up with TRBD1. This CDR3 spans 16 amino acids. In germline, CDR1 is MDHEN, CDR2 SYDVKM. Unmatched junction bases numbered 7, after V lost 4 bases and J lost 6 bases. The CDR3 DNA follows: TGTGCCAGCAGTTCGTCCCGGGACAGGGGGGATGAAAAACTGTTTTTT. Its protein is CASSSSRDRGDEKLFF.

The chain has TRBV20-1 and TRBJ2-7; D not resolved. Germline CDR1 is DFQATT and CDR2 is SNEGSKA (reference sequence). V lost 2 bases and J lost 5, with 4 bases in between. The CDR3 spans 10 residues. CDR3 nucleotides: TGCAGTGCTAGATATGACGAGCAGTACTTC. This codes for CSARYDEQYF.

In its sample, this clone was seen a few times. This chain links TRBV5-1 with TRBJ2-5; the match to TRBD2 covers 9 bases. The CDR3 consists of 15 residues. Germline trimming cut 4 bases from V and 3 bases from J; bases unmatched to any gene: 7. Germline V gene sequence: CDR1 SGHRS, CDR2 YFSETQ. The DNA of the CDR3 is TGCGCCAGCAGCCTCCAGACTAGCGGAGAAGAGACCCAGTACTTC. It is translated as CASSLQTSGEETQYF.

V and J are TRBV5-6 and TRBJ1-1; 8 bases map to TRBD1. This CDR3 contains 17 residues. With V trimmed by 0 bases and J by 6 bases, 13 bases remained unmatched. Germline assignment: CDR1 SGHDT and CDR2 YYEEEE. The chain's CDR3 is CASSLASGTGYTAEAFF. The DNA for the CDR3 is TGTGCCAGCAGCTTGGCCTCCGGGACAGGCTACACCGCTGAAGCTTTCTTT. The full variable domain, completed using reference TRBV5-6 and TRBJ1-1, is DAGVTQSPTHLIKTRGQQVTLRCSPKSGHDTVSWYQQALGQGPQFIFQYYEEEERQRGNFPDRFSGHQFPNYSSELNVNALLLGDSALYLCASSLASGTGYTAEAFFGQGTRLTVV.